This T cell receptor beta chain was sequenced during a study of blood T cells in healthy people across ages. This CDR3 comprises 16 residues. CDR1 is SGDLS and CDR2 is YYNGEE in the germline V gene. Through a sample-barcoded 5' primer and a J-beta primer mix, a second PCR was run for about 6 to 11 cycles. Each cDNA was tagged by a template-switch adaptor containing 12 random nucleotides. MiXCR, applied by TCRdb to the 5' RACE reads, yields one record per CDR3 protein. The table shows roughly 900,000 distinct CDR3 sequences, with around 30% occurring only once. About this clonotype: Its antigen is as yet unknown. Relative to the germline gene, one junction end is altered; a read error may explain this.

Broader study findings: Higher diversity, along with more naive CD4+ cells, distinguished long-lived donors from aged donors.

J is TRBJ2-2 and V is TRBV9, with a weak D call TRBD1 (5 bases). Sequencing was performed on blood. The receptor was derived from an elderly woman in good health. The CDR3 spells CASGVRQKTNTGELFF. The CDR3 DNA sequence: TGTGCCAGCGGCGTTCGACAGAAGACTAACACCGGGGAGCTGTTTTTT.